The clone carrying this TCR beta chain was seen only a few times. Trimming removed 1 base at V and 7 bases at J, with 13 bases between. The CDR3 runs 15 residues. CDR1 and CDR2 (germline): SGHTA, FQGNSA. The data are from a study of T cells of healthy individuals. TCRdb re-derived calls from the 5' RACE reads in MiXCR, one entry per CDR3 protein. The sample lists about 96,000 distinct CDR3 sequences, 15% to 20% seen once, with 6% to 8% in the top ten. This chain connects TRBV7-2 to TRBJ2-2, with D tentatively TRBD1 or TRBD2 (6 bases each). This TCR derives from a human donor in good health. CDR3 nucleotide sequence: TGTGCCAGCAGCTTAGGAACAGGGCGGGGCGGGGAGCTGTTTTTT. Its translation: CASSLGTGRGGELFF. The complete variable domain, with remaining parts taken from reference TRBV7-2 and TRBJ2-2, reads GAGVSQSPSNKVTEKGKDVELRCDPISGHTALYWYRQSLGQGLEFLIYFQGNSAPDKSGLPSDRFSAERTGGSVSTLTIQRTQQEDSAVYLCASSLGTGRGGELFFGEGSRLTVL.